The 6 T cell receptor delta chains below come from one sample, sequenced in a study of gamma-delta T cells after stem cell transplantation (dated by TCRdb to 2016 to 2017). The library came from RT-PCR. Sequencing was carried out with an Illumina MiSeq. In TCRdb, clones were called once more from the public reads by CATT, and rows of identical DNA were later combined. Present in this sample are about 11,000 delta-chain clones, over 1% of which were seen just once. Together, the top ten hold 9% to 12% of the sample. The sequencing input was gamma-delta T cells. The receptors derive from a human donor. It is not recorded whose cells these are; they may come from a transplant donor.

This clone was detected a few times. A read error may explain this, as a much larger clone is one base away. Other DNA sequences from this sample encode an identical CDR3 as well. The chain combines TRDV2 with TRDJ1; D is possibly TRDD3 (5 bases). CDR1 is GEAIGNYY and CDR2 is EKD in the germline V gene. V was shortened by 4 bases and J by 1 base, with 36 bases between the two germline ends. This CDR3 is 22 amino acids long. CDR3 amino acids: CACESLFSRFTGDQAPTDKLIF. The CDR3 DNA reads TGTGCCTGTGAAAGCCTCTTTTCCCGATTTACTGGAGATCAAGCACCCACCGATAAACTCATCTTT.

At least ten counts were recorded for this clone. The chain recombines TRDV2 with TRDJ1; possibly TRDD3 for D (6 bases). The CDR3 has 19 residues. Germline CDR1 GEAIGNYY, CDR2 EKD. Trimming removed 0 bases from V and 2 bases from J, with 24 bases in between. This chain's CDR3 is CACDTVGVTGSEITDKLIF. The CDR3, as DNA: TGTGCCTGTGACACCGTTGGTGTGACTGGGAGTGAAATTACCGATAAACTCATCTTT.

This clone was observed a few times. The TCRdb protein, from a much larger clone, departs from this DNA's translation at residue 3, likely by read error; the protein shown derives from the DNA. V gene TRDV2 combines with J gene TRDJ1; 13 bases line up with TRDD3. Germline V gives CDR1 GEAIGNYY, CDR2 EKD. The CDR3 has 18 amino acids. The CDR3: CARDKLLGDTGDTDKLIF. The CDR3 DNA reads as TGTGCCCGTGACAAGCTACTGGGGGATACGGGGGACACCGATAAACTCATCTTT.

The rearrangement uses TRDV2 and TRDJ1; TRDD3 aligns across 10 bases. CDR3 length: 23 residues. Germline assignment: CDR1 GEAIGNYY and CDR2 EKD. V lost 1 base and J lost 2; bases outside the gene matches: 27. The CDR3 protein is CACDTVKLGDIQRKLHVTDKLIF. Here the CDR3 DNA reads TGTGCCTGTGACACGGTCAAGCTGGGGGATATTCAGAGAAAGCTCCATGTAACCGATAAACTCATCTTT.

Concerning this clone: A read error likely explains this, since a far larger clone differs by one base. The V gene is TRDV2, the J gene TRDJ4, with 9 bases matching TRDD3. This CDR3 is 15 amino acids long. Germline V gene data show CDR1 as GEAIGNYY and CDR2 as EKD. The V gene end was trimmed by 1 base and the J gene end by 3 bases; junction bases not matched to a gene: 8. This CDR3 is CACDTLGDDTGPLIF. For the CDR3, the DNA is TGTGCCTGTGACACGCTGGGGGATGACACCGGACCCCTGATCTTT.

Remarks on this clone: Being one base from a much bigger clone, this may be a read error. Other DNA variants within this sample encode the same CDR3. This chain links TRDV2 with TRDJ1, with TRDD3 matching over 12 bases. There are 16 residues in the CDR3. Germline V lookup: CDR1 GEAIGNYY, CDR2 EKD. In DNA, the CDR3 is TGTGCCTGTGTAGCGCTACTGGGGGATACTACCGATAAACTCATCTTC. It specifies CACVALLGDTTDKLIF.